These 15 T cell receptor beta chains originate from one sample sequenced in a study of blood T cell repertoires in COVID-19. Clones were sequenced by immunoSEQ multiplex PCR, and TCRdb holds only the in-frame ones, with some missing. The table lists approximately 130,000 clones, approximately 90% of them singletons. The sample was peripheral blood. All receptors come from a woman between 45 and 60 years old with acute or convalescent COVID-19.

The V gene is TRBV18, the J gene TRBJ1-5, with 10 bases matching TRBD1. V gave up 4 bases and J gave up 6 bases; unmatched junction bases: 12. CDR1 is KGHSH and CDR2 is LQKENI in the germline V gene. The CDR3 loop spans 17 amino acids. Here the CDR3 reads CASSQTGGEGVVQPQHF. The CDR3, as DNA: TGTGCCAGCTCACAGACAGGGGGCGAAGGAGTTGTTCAGCCCCAGCATTTT.

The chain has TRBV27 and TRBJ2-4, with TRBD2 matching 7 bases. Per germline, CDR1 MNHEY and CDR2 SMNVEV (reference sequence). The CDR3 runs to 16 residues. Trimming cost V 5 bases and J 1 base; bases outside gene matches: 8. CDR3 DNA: TGTGCCAGCAGTGGACTAGGCGACGGGGCCAAAAACATTCAGTACTTC. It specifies CASSGLGDGAKNIQYF.

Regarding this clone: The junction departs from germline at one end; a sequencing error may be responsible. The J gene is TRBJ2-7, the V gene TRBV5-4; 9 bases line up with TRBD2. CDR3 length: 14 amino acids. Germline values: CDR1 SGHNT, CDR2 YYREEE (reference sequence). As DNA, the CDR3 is TGTGCCAGCGGCTTAGCGGGGGATTCCTACGAGCAGTACTTC. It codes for CASGLAGDSYEQYF.

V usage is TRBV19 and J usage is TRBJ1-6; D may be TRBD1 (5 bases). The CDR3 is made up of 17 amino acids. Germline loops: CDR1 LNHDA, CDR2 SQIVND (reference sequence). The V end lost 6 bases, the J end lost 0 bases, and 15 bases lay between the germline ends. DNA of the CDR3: TGTGCCAGTAGCCCCCCCCGACAGAGCTCCTATAATTCACCCCTCCACTTT. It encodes CASSPPRQSSYNSPLHF. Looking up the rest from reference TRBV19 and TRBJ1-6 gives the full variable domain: DGGITQSPKYLFRKEGQNVTLSCEQNLNHDAMYWYRQDPGQGLRLIYYSQIVNDFQKGDIAEGYSVSREKKESFPLTVTSAQKNPTAFYLCASSPPRQSSYNSPLHFGNGTRLTVT.

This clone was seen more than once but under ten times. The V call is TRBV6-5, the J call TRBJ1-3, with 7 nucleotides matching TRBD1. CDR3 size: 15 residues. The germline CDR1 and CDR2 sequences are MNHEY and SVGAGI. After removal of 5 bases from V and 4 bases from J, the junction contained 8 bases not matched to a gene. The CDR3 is CASSTPTGYGNTIYF. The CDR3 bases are TGTGCCAGCAGTACCCCGACAGGGTACGGAAACACCATATATTTT.

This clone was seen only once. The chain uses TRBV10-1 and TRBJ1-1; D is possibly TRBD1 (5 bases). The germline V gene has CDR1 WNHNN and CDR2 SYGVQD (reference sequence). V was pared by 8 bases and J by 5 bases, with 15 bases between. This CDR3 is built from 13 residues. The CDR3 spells CASAAQGSTEAFF. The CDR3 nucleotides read TGCGCCAGCGCGGCGCAGGGAAGTACTGAAGCTTTCTTT.

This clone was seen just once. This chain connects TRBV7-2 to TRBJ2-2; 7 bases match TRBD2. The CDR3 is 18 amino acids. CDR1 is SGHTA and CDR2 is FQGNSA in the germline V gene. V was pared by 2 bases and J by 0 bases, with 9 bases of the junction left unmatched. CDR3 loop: CASSLTAGGIPNTGELFF. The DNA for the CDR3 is TGTGCCAGCAGCTTAACGGCCGGGGGGATACCGAACACCGGGGAGCTGTTTTTT.

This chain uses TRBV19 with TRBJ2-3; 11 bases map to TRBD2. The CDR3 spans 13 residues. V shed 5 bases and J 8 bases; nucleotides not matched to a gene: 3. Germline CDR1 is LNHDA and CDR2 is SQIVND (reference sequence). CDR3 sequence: CASSAGTSGTQYF. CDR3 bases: TGTGCCAGTAGTGCTGGGACTAGCGGTACGCAGTATTTT.

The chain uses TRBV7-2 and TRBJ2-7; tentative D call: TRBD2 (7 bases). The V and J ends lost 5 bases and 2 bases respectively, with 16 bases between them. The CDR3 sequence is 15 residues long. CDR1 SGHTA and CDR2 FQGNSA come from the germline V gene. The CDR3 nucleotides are TGTGCCAGCAGCCCGGGGGCGGGAGCCACCTACGAGCAGTACTTC. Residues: CASSPGAGATYEQYF.

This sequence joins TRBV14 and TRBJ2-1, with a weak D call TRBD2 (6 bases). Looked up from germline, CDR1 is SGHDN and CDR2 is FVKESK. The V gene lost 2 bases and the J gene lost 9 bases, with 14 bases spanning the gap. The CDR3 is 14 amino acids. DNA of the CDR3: TGTGCCAGCAGCCAACAGCTAGCGAGTAGTGAGCAGTTCTTC. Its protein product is CASSQQLASSEQFF.

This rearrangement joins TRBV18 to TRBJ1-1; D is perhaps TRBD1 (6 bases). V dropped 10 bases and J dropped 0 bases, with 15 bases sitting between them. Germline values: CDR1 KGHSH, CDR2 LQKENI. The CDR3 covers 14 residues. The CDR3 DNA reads TGTGCCACCCTCACGGGACACATGAACACTGAAGCTTTCTTT. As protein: CATLTGHMNTEAFF. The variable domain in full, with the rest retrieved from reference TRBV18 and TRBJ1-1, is NAGVMQNPRHLVRRRGQEARLRCSPMKGHSHVYWYRQLPEEGLKFMVYLQKENIIDESGMPKERFSAEFPKEGPSILRIQQVVRGDSAAYFCATLTGHMNTEAFFGQGTRLTVV.

CDR3 DNA: TGCGCCAGCAGCCAAGAGTCGGGTCTGGAGCAGTTCTTC. Protein: CASSQESGLEQFF. The chain couples TRBV4-1 to TRBJ2-1; D gene ambiguous. This CDR3 has 13 residues. V lost 0 bases and J lost 10, with 10 bases in between. Germline values: CDR1 MGHRA, CDR2 YSYEKL.

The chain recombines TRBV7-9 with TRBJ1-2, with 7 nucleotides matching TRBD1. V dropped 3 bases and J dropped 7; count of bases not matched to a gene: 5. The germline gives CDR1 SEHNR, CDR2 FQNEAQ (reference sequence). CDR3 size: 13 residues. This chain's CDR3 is CASSFGAGGGYTF. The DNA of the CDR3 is TGTGCCAGCAGCTTTGGGGCAGGGGGTGGCTACACCTTC.

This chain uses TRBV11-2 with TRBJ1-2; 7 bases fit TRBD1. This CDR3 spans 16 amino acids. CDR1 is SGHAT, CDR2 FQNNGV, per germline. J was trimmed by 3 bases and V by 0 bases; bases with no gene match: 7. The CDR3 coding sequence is TGTGCCAGCAGCTTAGATGGGACAGTAAGGGACTATGGCTACACCTTC. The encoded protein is CASSLDGTVRDYGYTF.

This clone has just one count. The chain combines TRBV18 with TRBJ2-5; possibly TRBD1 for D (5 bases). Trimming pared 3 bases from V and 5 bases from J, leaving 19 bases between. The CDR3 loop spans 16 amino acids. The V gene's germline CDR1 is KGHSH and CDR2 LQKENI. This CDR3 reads CASSPQMDTPGETQYF. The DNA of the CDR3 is TGTGCCAGCTCACCTCAGATGGACACCCCCGGGGAGACCCAGTACTTC.